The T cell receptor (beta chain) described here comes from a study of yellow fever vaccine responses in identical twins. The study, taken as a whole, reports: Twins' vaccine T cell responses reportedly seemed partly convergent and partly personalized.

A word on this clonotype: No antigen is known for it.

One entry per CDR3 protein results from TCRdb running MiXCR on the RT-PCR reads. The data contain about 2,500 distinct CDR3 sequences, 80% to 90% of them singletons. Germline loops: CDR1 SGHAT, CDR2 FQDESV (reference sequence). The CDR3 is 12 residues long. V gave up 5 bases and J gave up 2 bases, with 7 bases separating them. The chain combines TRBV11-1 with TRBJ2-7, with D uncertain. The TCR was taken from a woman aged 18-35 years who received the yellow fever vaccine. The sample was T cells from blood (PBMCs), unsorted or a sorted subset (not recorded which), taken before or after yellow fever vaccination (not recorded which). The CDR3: CASSEITYEQYF. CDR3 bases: TGTGCCAGCAGCGAGATTACCTACGAGCAGTACTTC.